These 28 T cell receptor beta chains were all obtained from the same sample, sequenced in a study of T cell repertoires in cytomegalovirus infection. One entry per CDR3 protein, called by TCRdb with MiXCR from the reads. The sample contains a few hundred thousand distinct CDR3 sequences, over 15% of which appear only once. Material for sequencing was CD8+ T cells from PBMCs. The receptors come from a human donor in good health (CMV status not recorded). Some clones in this sample may be carry-over from other donors' samples.

This clonotype has just a few counts. This chain connects TRBV27 to TRBJ1-5, with TRBD1 matching 7 bases. V lost 3 bases and J lost 2; bases outside the gene matches: 1. Germline values: CDR1 MNHEY, CDR2 SMNVEV (reference sequence). The CDR3 loop spans 14 amino acids. The CDR3 is CASSFDRGNQPQHF. DNA for the CDR3: TGTGCCAGCAGTTTCGACAGGGGCAATCAGCCCCAGCATTTT.

Here the CDR3 DNA reads TGTGCCAGCAGTCATCGGCGGCAGGGGGCTGGCAATCAGCCCCAGCATTTT. Protein sequence: CASSHRRQGAGNQPQHF. The chain combines TRBV6-2 or TRBV6-3 with TRBJ1-5, with 8 bases identical to TRBD1. CDR1 and CDR2 (germline): MNHEY, SVGEGT. This CDR3 region has 17 residues. J was trimmed by 2 bases and V by 5 bases; bases with no gene match: 11.

The chain links TRBV7-3 to TRBJ2-7; maybe TRBD2 (5 bases). V was trimmed by 5 bases and J by 2 bases, leaving 19 bases between them. This CDR3 spans 16 amino acids. Germline values: CDR1 SGHTA, CDR2 FQGTGA. CDR3 DNA sequence: TGTGCCAGCAGCCTGAGCGGACCGAACCTTGCCTACGAGCAGTACTTC. Protein sequence: CASSLSGPNLAYEQYF.

The chain uses TRBV6-6 and TRBJ2-7, with TRBD1 matching over 7 bases. Germline assignment: CDR1 MNHNY and CDR2 SVGAGI (reference sequence). V dropped 3 bases and J dropped 2; count of bases not matched to a gene: 4. The CDR3 extends over 14 amino acids. The CDR3 sequence: CASSYSDRAYEQYF. CDR3 in DNA: TGTGCCAGCAGTTATTCCGACAGGGCCTACGAGCAGTACTTC.

This rearrangement joins TRBV11-2 to TRBJ2-3; possible D gene TRBD2, 7 bases. This CDR3 region has 15 residues. Trimming stripped 2 bases from V and 2 bases from J, with 11 bases between. Germline V CDR1 and CDR2: SGHAT, FQNNGV. In nucleotides, the CDR3 is TGTGCCAGCAGCTTATACGGGGGGCACACAGATACGCAGTATTTT. It codes for CASSLYGGHTDTQYF.

There are a few counts of this clonotype. The CDR3 protein is CASSRQGRAEAFF. CDR3 nucleotide sequence: TGTGCCAGCAGTCGACAGGGTAGGGCTGAAGCTTTCTTT. The chain carries TRBV7-9 and TRBJ1-1; TRBD1 matches 7 bases. The ends lost 6 bases at V and 6 bases at J; junction bases unmatched: 7. The CDR3 contains 13 residues. CDR1 SEHNR and CDR2 FQNEAQ come from the germline V gene (reference sequence).

This clonotype was seen repeatedly, ten times or more. CDR3 protein: CASSLWASNQPQHF. CDR3 DNA sequence: TGTGCCAGCAGCTTATGGGCTAGCAATCAGCCCCAGCATTTT. The rearrangement links TRBV7-2 to TRBJ1-5; no reliable D call. Trimming took 2 bases from V and 0 from J, leaving 5 bases between them. This CDR3 has 14 amino acids. Germline loops: CDR1 SGHTA, CDR2 FQGNSA.

This sequence joins TRBV27 and TRBJ1-2; 7 nucleotides align to TRBD1. There are 15 residues in the CDR3. With V trimmed by 6 bases and J by 3 bases, 10 bases remained unmatched. Germline V gene lookup returns CDR1 MNHEY and CDR2 SMNVEV (reference sequence). In DNA form, the CDR3 reads TGTGCCAGCAGCGCCCTCGACAGGGCCCACTATGGCTACACCTTC. It translates to CASSALDRAHYGYTF.

A few counts support this clonotype. The V call is TRBV11-2, the J call TRBJ1-4; 8 bases fit TRBD1. Per germline, CDR1 SGHAT and CDR2 FQNNGV. The CDR3 is 15 amino acids. With V trimmed by 4 bases and J by 6 bases, 7 bases remained unmatched. The CDR3 nucleotides read TGTGCCAGCAGCTACCGGGACAGGCAGGATGAAAAACTGTTTTTT. It yields the protein CASSYRDRQDEKLFF.

This clonotype was found many times. This chain uses TRBV7-9 with TRBJ2-1, with TRBD1 matching over 10 bases. This CDR3 is built from 18 residues. V shed 6 bases, J shed 5 bases, and the junction held 16 bases outside the gene matches. Germline loops: CDR1 SEHNR, CDR2 FQNEAQ (reference sequence). The CDR3 DNA follows: TGTGCCAGCAGGGAGAAATTTGGTTCGGGACAGGGGAACAATGAGCAGTTCTTC. Translating gives CASREKFGSGQGNNEQFF.

The gene calls are TRBV7-9 and TRBJ1-6; no clear D. Germline V gene sequence: CDR1 SEHNR, CDR2 FQNEAQ (reference sequence). V lost 3 bases and J lost 6, with 9 bases in between. This CDR3 contains 14 residues. CDR3 sequence reads: CASSFVGTNSPLHF. DNA of the CDR3: TGTGCCAGCAGCTTCGTCGGAACTAATTCACCCCTCCACTTT.

This clonotype turned up a few times. The V call is TRBV6-2 or TRBV6-3, the J call TRBJ1-6; D unclear. V gave up 4 bases and J gave up 0 bases, with 13 bases separating them. The V gene's germline CDR1 is MNHEY and CDR2 SVGEGT. The CDR3 covers 17 residues. As DNA, the CDR3 is TGTGCCAGCAGTTCCACGGACCTGAGCTCCTATAATTCACCCCTCCACTTT. Its translation is CASSSTDLSSYNSPLHF.

This clonotype was counted at least ten times. The V gene is TRBV7-2, the J gene TRBJ2-5; D possibly corresponds to TRBD1 (6 bases). Trimming took 3 bases from V and 6 from J, leaving 17 bases between them. The V gene's germline CDR1 is SGHTA and CDR2 FQGNSA. This CDR3 spans 15 amino acids. CDR3 protein: CASSFDRSGRQTQYF. CDR3 sequence (DNA): TGTGCCAGCAGCTTTGACAGGAGTGGGAGACAGACCCAGTACTTC.

The chain employs TRBV2 and TRBJ2-1; D ambiguous. V gave up 3 bases and J gave up 8 bases, with 14 bases separating them. The CDR3 spans 14 residues. Germline V gene sequence: CDR1 SNHLY, CDR2 FYNNEI. The CDR3 region has the DNA TGTGCCAGCAGTGATATAGCCCGAAACCATGAGCAGTTCTTC. Translating gives CASSDIARNHEQFF.

The chain couples TRBV7-9 to TRBJ2-7; perhaps TRBD1 as D (5 bases). This CDR3 is built from 15 residues. With 4 bases removed from V and 5 bases from J, the gap between germline ends came to 18 bases. Germline V gives CDR1 SEHNR, CDR2 FQNEAQ (reference sequence). CDR3 protein: CASSYFSGNLDEQYF. In DNA, the CDR3 is TGTGCCAGCAGCTATTTTTCAGGGAACCTCGACGAGCAGTACTTC.

This clonotype was seen a handful of times. The chain joins TRBV5-1 to TRBJ2-1, with TRBD1 matching over 11 bases. The ends lost 1 base at V and 9 bases at J; junction bases unmatched: 6. This CDR3 comprises 15 residues. Germline lookup yields CDR1 SGHRS and CDR2 YFSETQ. The CDR3 DNA is TGCGCCAGCAGCTTGTGGGACAGGGGGTTGGGTGAGCAGTTCTTC. As protein: CASSLWDRGLGEQFF.

This rearrangement joins TRBV6-5 to TRBJ2-7; TRBD1 is a possible D gene (5 bases). Trimming stripped 0 bases from V and 2 bases from J, with 8 bases between. The germline V gene has CDR1 MNHEY and CDR2 SVGAGI. The CDR3 extends over 14 amino acids. The chain's CDR3 is CASSYSQGTYEQYF. In nucleotides, the CDR3 is TGTGCCAGCAGTTACTCCCAGGGCACCTACGAGCAGTACTTC.

The chain combines TRBV2 with TRBJ1-2; D is uncertain. From germline, CDR1 is SNHLY and CDR2 FYNNEI. The V end was cut by 2 bases, the J end by 6 bases, with 10 bases between. CDR3 length equals 13 residues. CDR3 sequence reads: CASSESPGNGYTF. In nucleotides, the CDR3 is TGTGCCAGCAGTGAATCGCCAGGCAATGGCTACACCTTC.

This clonotype was recorded at least ten times. The chain uses TRBV7-8 and TRBJ1-1; D remains ambiguous. The CDR3 runs 14 residues. V gave up 0 bases and J gave up 5 bases, with 10 bases separating them. The germline V gene encodes CDR1 SGHVS and CDR2 FQNEAQ. The CDR3 protein is CASSLAHGFTEAFF. CDR3 sequence (DNA): TGTGCCAGCAGCTTAGCCCACGGGTTTACTGAAGCTTTCTTT. The whole variable domain, remainder taken from reference TRBV7-8 and TRBJ1-1, is GAGVSQSPRYKVAKRGQDVALRCDPISGHVSLFWYQQALGQGPEFLTYFQNEAQLDKSGLPSDRFFAERPEGSVSTLKIQRTQQEDSAVYLCASSLAHGFTEAFFGQGTRLTVV.

This clonotype came up a few times. In nucleotides, the CDR3 is TGTGCCATCAGTGATCCCGGACAGGCCTATTATGGCTACACCTTC. This codes for CAISDPGQAYYGYTF. The chain combines TRBV10-3 with TRBJ1-2; 7 nucleotides agree with TRBD1. This CDR3 contains 15 residues. Unmatched junction bases numbered 9, after V lost 3 bases and J lost 5 bases. Germline loops: CDR1 ENHRY, CDR2 SYGVKD.

The rearrangement links TRBV6-2 or TRBV6-3 to TRBJ2-1; D unclear. This CDR3 spans 13 amino acids. Germline CDR1 MNHEY, CDR2 SVGEGT. V lost 2 bases and J lost 9, with 11 bases in between. CDR3 sequence (DNA): TGTGCCAGCAGTTACACGCCCTGGAGTGAGCAGTTCTTC. Its translation: CASSYTPWSEQFF.

V gene TRBV4-1 combines with J gene TRBJ2-1, with D perhaps TRBD1 (5 bases). Germline V gene data show CDR1 as MGHRA and CDR2 as YSYEKL. This CDR3 is built from 15 residues. The V and J ends lost 0 bases and 4 bases respectively, with 10 bases between them. The CDR3 protein is CASSQEGREYNEQFF. The CDR3 nucleotides are TGCGCCAGCAGCCAAGAGGGCAGGGAATACAATGAGCAGTTCTTC.

There are many counts of this clonotype. This chain connects TRBV7-9 to TRBJ2-7; D might be TRBD1 (5 bases). Germline CDR1 and CDR2: SEHNR and FQNEAQ (reference sequence). CDR3 length: 16 residues. V lost 5 bases and J lost 1, with 18 bases in between. DNA of the CDR3: TGTGCCAGCAGCATACCGACAGTAAATCAATCCTACGAGCAGTACTTC. Its protein product is CASSIPTVNQSYEQYF.

V usage is TRBV4-3 and J usage is TRBJ1-5; D might be TRBD1 (6 bases). Per germline, CDR1 LGHNA and CDR2 YSLEER. The CDR3 covers 15 residues. V was shortened by 6 bases and J by 0 bases, with 12 bases between the two germline ends. The CDR3 loop reads CASSRTVDSNQPQHF. CDR3 DNA sequence: TGCGCCAGCAGTCGGACAGTGGATAGCAATCAGCCCCAGCATTTT.

In its sample, this clonotype was seen a few times. The chain joins TRBV28 to TRBJ1-2; no firm D call. Per the germline V gene, CDR1 is MDHEN and CDR2 is SYDVKM. The CDR3 consists of 14 residues. V lost 2 bases, J lost 4 bases, and 11 bases lay in between. The CDR3 loop reads CASSLVNRSYGYTF. CDR3 coding DNA: TGTGCCAGCAGTTTAGTGAATAGGTCCTATGGCTACACCTTC.

This chain connects TRBV6-2 or TRBV6-3 to TRBJ2-4; 11 positions match TRBD1. The V and J ends lost 1 base and 4 bases, in that order; junction bases with no gene match: 0. Germline V gene data show CDR1 as MNHEY and CDR2 as SVGEGT. The CDR3 is 15 amino acids. CDR3 sequence: CASSYWDRGKNIQYF. CDR3 sequence (DNA): TGTGCCAGCAGTTACTGGGACAGGGGGAAAAACATTCAGTACTTC.

This rearrangement joins TRBV5-4 to TRBJ1-2; the match to TRBD1 covers 8 bases. Per the germline V gene, CDR1 is SGHNT and CDR2 is YYREEE (reference sequence). V lost 0 bases to trimming and J lost 8 bases; unmatched junction nucleotides: 3. This CDR3 has 13 residues. CDR3 amino acids: CASSLVTGDGYTF. The CDR3 nucleotides read TGTGCCAGCAGCTTGGTGACAGGGGACGGCTACACCTTC.

Only a few counts were recorded for this clonotype. V gene TRBV20-1 combines with J gene TRBJ1-2, with unresolved D. The CDR3 extends over 14 amino acids. V was cut by 5 bases and J by 6 bases, with 19 bases left in between. Per the germline V gene, CDR1 is DFQATT and CDR2 is SNEGSKA (reference sequence). CDR3 sequence (DNA): TGCAGTGCTCGACTCTTTGGGAGCCCTGATGGCTACACCTTC. Translating it yields CSARLFGSPDGYTF.